These 17 T cell receptor beta chains share one sample of origin, sequenced in a study of cytomegalovirus exposure and HLA in healthy donors (dated by TCRdb to about 2017). Library construction relied on the immunoSEQ multiplex PCR assay. For the multiplex PCR, a mixture combining 60 forward primers for TCR Vbeta segments and 13 reverse primers for TCR Jbeta segments was used. The immuneACCESS repertoire file appears here via TCRdb, limited to in-frame rearrangements. These files lack a portion of the clones; in checked studies, under half of the deficit traces to unresolved V genes, and the cause of the others is not known. The table for this sample lists around 150,000 clones; more than 75% of them were counted only once. Approximately 4% of the sample is in the top ten clones. Sequences were obtained from PBMCs. These receptors were collected from a man younger than 35 in good health and CMV-seronegative.

The chain is built from TRBV5-6 and TRBJ2-7; D call uncertain. V lost 0 bases and J lost 2, with 9 bases in between. CDR1 and CDR2 (germline): SGHDT, YYEEEE. CDR3 size: 14 residues. CDR3 nucleotides: TGTGCCAGCAGCTTGGGGGCCGCGACCTACGAGCAGTACTTC. Translated: CASSLGAATYEQYF.

This clone was detected a few times. V and J are TRBV6-6 and TRBJ2-5; 7 positions match TRBD2. Per germline, CDR1 MNHNY and CDR2 SVGAGI (reference sequence). The CDR3 runs to 13 residues. V dropped 7 bases and J dropped 5; count of bases not matched to a gene: 7. The CDR3 nucleotides read TGTGCCAGCACCCGACTAGCTGGGGAGACCCAGTACTTC. This translates into CASTRLAGETQYF.

This clone has a handful of counts. The gene calls are TRBV5-1 and TRBJ2-3; D gene uncertain. Per the germline V gene, CDR1 is SGHRS and CDR2 is YFSETQ. The CDR3 totals 14 residues. Trimming took 2 bases from V and 1 from J, leaving 8 bases between them. The CDR3 spells CASSFAVGTDTQYF. In nucleotides, the CDR3 is TGCGCCAGCAGCTTTGCGGTCGGCACAGATACGCAGTATTTT.

The rearrangement uses TRBV5-1 and TRBJ2-3; 14 nucleotides match TRBD2. Germline trimming cut 4 bases from V and 6 bases from J; bases unmatched to any gene: 7. CDR1 is SGHRS, CDR2 YFSETQ, per germline. This CDR3 contains 16 residues. CDR3 sequence reads: CASSPGTSGGLDTQYF. The CDR3 DNA reads TGCGCCAGCAGCCCCGGGACTAGCGGGGGCTTGGATACGCAGTATTTT. Full variable domain (remainder filled in from reference TRBV5-1 and TRBJ2-3): KAGVTQTPRYLIKTRGQQVTLSCSPISGHRSVSWYQQTPGQGLQFLFEYFSETQRNKGNFPGRFSGRQFSNSRSEMNVSTLELGDSALYLCASSPGTSGGLDTQYFGPGTRLTVL.

This clone was seen a single time. The chain links TRBV6-5 to TRBJ1-2; TRBD1 aligns across 12 bases. Unmatched junction bases numbered 5, after V lost 2 bases and J lost 7 bases. CDR1 and CDR2 from the germline V gene are MNHEY and SVGAGI. This CDR3 contains 15 residues. For the CDR3, the DNA is TGTGCCAGCAGTTACGAGGGACAGGGGGCAACTGGCTACACCTTC. It encodes CASSYEGQGATGYTF.

In nucleotides, the CDR3 is TGTGCCAGCAGTCTCACTGGGACAGTCTACGAGCAGTACTTC. Amino acid sequence: CASSLTGTVYEQYF. V usage is TRBV6-6 and J usage is TRBJ2-7; 7 bases line up with TRBD1. The V and J ends lost 5 bases and 3 bases, in that order; junction bases with no gene match: 7. CDR3 size: 14 residues. Germline CDR1 MNHNY, CDR2 SVGAGI (reference sequence).

This rearrangement joins TRBV28 to TRBJ1-1; D is unclear. V was clipped by 7 bases and J by 7 bases, with 19 bases between them. CDR3 length: 14 amino acids. CDR1 and CDR2 from the germline V gene are MDHEN and SYDVKM. The CDR3, as DNA: TGTGCCAGCAACGAGGGAAATGACGCAGGTGAAGCTTTCTTT. Protein sequence: CASNEGNDAGEAFF.

This clone was recorded once. V and J are TRBV4-2 and TRBJ2-7; D might be TRBD2 (5 bases). The CDR3 has 17 residues. V was trimmed by 1 base and J by 3 bases, leaving 19 bases between them. The germline V gene encodes CDR1 LGHNA and CDR2 YNFKEQ. CDR3 coding DNA: TGTGCCAGCAGCCAAGGGTCCGGGATATCCTCTTTCTACGAGCAGTACTTC. It translates to CASSQGSGISSFYEQYF.

The table lists this clone with a few counts. The chain recombines TRBV6-1 with TRBJ2-1; D is possibly TRBD2 (6 bases). Trimming took off 0 bases at V and 3 bases at J, with 15 bases between the two ends. The germline CDR1 and CDR2 sequences are MNHNS and SASEGT. CDR3 length: 17 amino acids. The CDR3 here is CASSEAISGSGYNEQFF. CDR3 DNA: TGTGCCAGCAGTGAAGCGATAAGCGGGTCGGGCTACAATGAGCAGTTCTTC.

The CDR3 DNA reads TGTGCCTGGGTGTCCGGGACAGGCTCTCCACCCCTCCACTTT. This gives the protein CAWVSGTGSPPLHF. The chain is built from TRBV30 and TRBJ1-6, with 8 nucleotides matching TRBD1. With V trimmed by 5 bases and J by 11 bases, 11 bases remained unmatched. CDR1 and CDR2 (germline): GTSNPN, SVGIG (reference sequence). This CDR3 spans 14 amino acids.

The rearrangement links TRBV2 to TRBJ1-1; TRBD1 is a possible D gene (5 bases). V lost 11 bases, J lost 4 bases, and 23 bases lay in between. The CDR3 contains 15 residues. CDR1 SNHLY and CDR2 FYNNEI come from the germline V gene. This CDR3 reads CAVPHLGVSSTEAFF. In nucleotides, the CDR3 is TGTGCCGTCCCCCACCTAGGGGTAAGCTCCACTGAAGCTTTCTTT.

The gene calls are TRBV7-2 and TRBJ2-3; 12 bases line up with TRBD2. The length of the CDR3 is 19 residues. V was pared by 5 bases and J by 3 bases, with 15 bases of the junction left unmatched. The germline CDR1 and CDR2 sequences are SGHTA and FQGNSA. The CDR3 DNA is TGTGCCAGCAGCCCCTCCGTAGTCCTAGCGGGAGGGCCAACAGATACGCAGTATTTT. Protein product: CASSPSVVLAGGPTDTQYF.

The J gene is TRBJ1-3, the V gene TRBV5-1; 8 nucleotides match TRBD1. The germline CDR1 and CDR2 sequences are SGHRS and YFSETQ. V dropped 6 bases and J dropped 2; count of bases not matched to a gene: 7. The CDR3 has 15 amino acids. The CDR3 loop reads CASTLQGAPGNTIYF. The DNA for the CDR3 is TGCGCCAGCACCCTCCAGGGGGCCCCTGGAAACACCATATATTTT.

This clone has a handful of counts. The chain links TRBV5-1 to TRBJ1-6; tentative D call: TRBD1 (5 bases). The CDR3 has 16 residues. In germline, CDR1 is SGHRS, CDR2 YFSETQ. Trimming took 2 bases from V and 7 from J, leaving 16 bases between them. The CDR3 loop is CASSFQGGRKNSPLHF. The CDR3 DNA sequence: TGCGCCAGCAGCTTCCAGGGTGGCAGGAAAAATTCACCCCTCCACTTT.

The CDR3 protein is CASSLTGESSYEQYF. CDR3 coding DNA: TGTGCCAGCAGTTTGACAGGCGAGAGCTCCTACGAGCAGTACTTC. The chain recombines TRBV6-5 with TRBJ2-7; D possibly corresponds to TRBD1 (6 bases). Trimming took 4 bases from V and 0 from J, leaving 13 bases between them. From germline, CDR1 is MNHEY and CDR2 SVGAGI. The CDR3 spans 15 residues.

V gene TRBV5-1 combines with J gene TRBJ2-1, with 8 bases identical to TRBD2. The CDR3 is made up of 21 amino acids. Trimming took 1 base from V and 0 from J; bases not matched to a gene: 18. CDR1 and CDR2 (germline): SGHRS, YFSETQ. The CDR3, as DNA: TGCGCCAGCAGCTTGTTTTCTTCGCGGGGGGTAAAGAAAAGCTCCTACAATGAGCAGTTCTTC. Translation: CASSLFSSRGVKKSSYNEQFF.

This chain's CDR3 is CASSFTGTGAPYEQYF. CDR3 DNA sequence: TGTGCCAGCAGCTTCACCGGGACAGGGGCCCCCTACGAGCAGTACTTC. The rearrangement uses TRBV9 and TRBJ2-7, with TRBD1 identical over 10 bases. The germline gives CDR1 SGDLS, CDR2 YYNGEE. The length of the CDR3 is 16 residues. V lost 4 bases to trimming and J lost 2 bases; unmatched junction nucleotides: 9.